This TCR beta chain stems from a study of spatial heterogeneity in lung cancer. About the study: Unique TCR and UMI combinations averaged more than ten appearances each in raw reads.

A unique molecular identifier was attached to every TCR cDNA molecule. Each CDR3 protein gets one entry after TCRdb re-called the 5' RACE reads with MiXCR. The sample lists under 150,000 distinct CDR3 sequences, 9.5% to 15% occurring once. Broader study findings: Ubiquitous expanded tumor TCRs were observed in blood more at resection than follow-up.

This CDR3 spans 14 amino acids. Germline values: CDR1 SGHKS, CDR2 YYEKEE (reference sequence). Time point specified: blood at routine non-recurrence follow-up after resection. The input material, whole RNA from tumor, nontumor lung or frozen PBMC, was sequenced unsorted. Concerning this clonotype: Its specificity is unknown. At one of its ends the junction is not consistent with the germline gene, which may arise from a read error.

V gene TRBV5-5 combines with J gene TRBJ2-7; TRBD1 matches at 8 bases. The TCR was taken from a male donor with early-stage non-small cell lung cancer. Sequencing used PBMCs, obtained at follow-up. The CDR3 sequence: CVSTNRDRRHEQYF. The CDR3 DNA reads as TGTGTCAGCACCAACCGGGACAGGAGACACGAGCAGTACTTC. The variable domain in full, with the rest retrieved from reference TRBV5-5 and TRBJ2-7, is DAGVTQSPTHLIKTRGQQVTLRCSPISGHKSVSWYQQVLGQGPQFIFQYYEKEERGRGNFPDRFSARQFPNYSSELNVNALLLGDSALYLCVSTNRDRRHEQYFGPGTRLTVT.